The table lists the clone carrying this T cell receptor beta chain with many counts. V lost 5 bases to trimming and J lost 3 bases; unmatched junction nucleotides: 10. The CDR3 covers 16 residues. TCRdb reanalysed the 5' RACE reads using MiXCR and keeps one entry per CDR3 protein. Of around 530,000 distinct CDR3 sequences listed, roughly 15% are singletons. The sample belongs to a study of identical twins. The sample was also linked to a second study, of yellow fever vaccine responses in identical twins.

The sequenced material came from CD4+ T cells sorted from blood. J is TRBJ1-2 and V is TRBV12-3 or TRBV12-4, with 9 bases matching TRBD1. The sequence was obtained from a woman between 18 and 29 years old in good health. The CDR3 sequence: CASSLRRTGAHYGYTF. Here the CDR3 DNA reads TGTGCCAGCAGTCTCCGACGGACAGGGGCTCACTATGGCTACACCTTC.